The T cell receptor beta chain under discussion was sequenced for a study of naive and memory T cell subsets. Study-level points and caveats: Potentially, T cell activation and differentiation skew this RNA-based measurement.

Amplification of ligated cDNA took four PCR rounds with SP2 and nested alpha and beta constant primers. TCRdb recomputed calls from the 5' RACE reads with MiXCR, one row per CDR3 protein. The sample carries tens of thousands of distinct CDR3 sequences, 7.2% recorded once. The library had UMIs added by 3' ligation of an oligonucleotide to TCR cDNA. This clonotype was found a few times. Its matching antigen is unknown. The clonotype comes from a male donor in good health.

The CDR3 loop reads CSVDTSGSRYNEQFF. The CDR3 nucleotides read TGCAGCGTTGATACTAGCGGGAGTAGGTACAATGAGCAGTTCTTC. V is TRBV29-1 and J is TRBJ2-1; the match to TRBD2 covers 11 bases. V lost 3 bases to trimming and J lost 4 bases; unmatched junction nucleotides: 5. The CDR3 is made up of 15 amino acids. CDR1 and CDR2 from the germline V gene are SQVTM and ANQGSEA.